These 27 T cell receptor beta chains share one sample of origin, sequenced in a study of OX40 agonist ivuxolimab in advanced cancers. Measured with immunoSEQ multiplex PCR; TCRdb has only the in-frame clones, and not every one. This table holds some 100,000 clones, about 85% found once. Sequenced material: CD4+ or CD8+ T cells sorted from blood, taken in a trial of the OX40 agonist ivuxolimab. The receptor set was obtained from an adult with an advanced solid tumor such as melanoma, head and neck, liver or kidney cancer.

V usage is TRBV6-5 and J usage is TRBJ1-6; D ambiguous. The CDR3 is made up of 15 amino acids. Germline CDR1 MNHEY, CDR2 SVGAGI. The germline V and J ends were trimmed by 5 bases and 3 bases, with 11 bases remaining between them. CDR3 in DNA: TGTGCCAGCAGTATGGGTACACTCTATAATTCACCCCTCCACTTT. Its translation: CASSMGTLYNSPLHF.

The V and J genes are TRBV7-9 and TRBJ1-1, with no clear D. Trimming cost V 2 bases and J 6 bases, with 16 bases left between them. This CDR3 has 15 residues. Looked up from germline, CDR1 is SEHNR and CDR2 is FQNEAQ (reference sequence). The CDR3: CASSLSLPGSSEAFF. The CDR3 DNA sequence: TGTGCCAGCAGCTTATCCCTCCCGGGGAGCTCTGAAGCTTTCTTT.

The CDR3 coding sequence is TGTGCCAGCAGCTTTGGGCTAACTATTAACTATGGCTACACCTTC. Its translation is CASSFGLTINYGYTF. V gene TRBV5-4 combines with J gene TRBJ1-2; D is unresolved. The V and J ends lost 2 bases and 1 base respectively, with 12 bases between them. The V gene's germline CDR1 is SGHNT and CDR2 YYREEE (reference sequence). The CDR3 has 15 residues.

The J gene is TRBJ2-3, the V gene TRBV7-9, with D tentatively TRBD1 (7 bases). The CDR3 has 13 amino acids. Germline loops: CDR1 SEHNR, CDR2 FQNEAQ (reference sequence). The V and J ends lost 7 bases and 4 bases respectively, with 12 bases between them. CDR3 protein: CASKDREADTQYF. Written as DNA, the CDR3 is TGTGCCAGCAAAGACAGGGAGGCAGATACGCAGTATTTT.

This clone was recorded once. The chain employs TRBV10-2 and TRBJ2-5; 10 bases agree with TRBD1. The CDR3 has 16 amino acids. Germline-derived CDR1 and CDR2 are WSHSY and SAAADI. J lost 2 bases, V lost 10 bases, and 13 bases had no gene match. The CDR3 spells CATKRGTGDLQETQYF. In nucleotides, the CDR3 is TGCGCCACCAAACGGGGGACAGGGGACTTACAAGAGACCCAGTACTTC.

CDR3 bases: TGTGCCAGTAGTATAAGGGGGGAGACCCAGTACTTC. It encodes CASSIRGETQYF. The V and J genes are TRBV19 and TRBJ2-5, with a possible D match to TRBD1 (6 bases). CDR3 size: 12 residues. Germline V CDR1 and CDR2: LNHDA, SQIVND (reference sequence). V lost 2 bases to trimming and J lost 5 bases, with 6 bases between them. Drawing the rest from reference TRBV19 and TRBJ2-5, the complete variable domain is DGGITQSPKYLFRKEGQNVTLSCEQNLNHDAMYWYRQDPGQGLRLIYYSQIVNDFQKGDIAEGYSVSREKKESFPLTVTSAQKNPTAFYLCASSIRGETQYFGPGTRLLVL.

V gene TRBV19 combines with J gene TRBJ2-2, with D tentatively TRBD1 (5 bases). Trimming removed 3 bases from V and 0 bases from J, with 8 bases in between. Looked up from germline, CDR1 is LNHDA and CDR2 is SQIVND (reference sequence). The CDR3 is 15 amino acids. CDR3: CASSITGPNTGELFF. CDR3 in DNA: TGTGCCAGTAGTATTACAGGCCCGAACACCGGGGAGCTGTTTTTT.

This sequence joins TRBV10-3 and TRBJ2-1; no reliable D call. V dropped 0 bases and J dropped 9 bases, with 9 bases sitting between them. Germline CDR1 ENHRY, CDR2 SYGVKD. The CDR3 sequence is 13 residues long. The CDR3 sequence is CAISESKVGEQFF. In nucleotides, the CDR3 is TGTGCCATCAGTGAGTCAAAGGTTGGTGAGCAGTTCTTC.

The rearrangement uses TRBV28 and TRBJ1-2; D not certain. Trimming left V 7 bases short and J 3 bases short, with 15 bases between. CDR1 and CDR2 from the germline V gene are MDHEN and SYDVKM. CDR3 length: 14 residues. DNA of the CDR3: TGTGCCAGCACCATGGGAGGGCTTCACTATGGCTACACCTTC. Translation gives CASTMGGLHYGYTF.

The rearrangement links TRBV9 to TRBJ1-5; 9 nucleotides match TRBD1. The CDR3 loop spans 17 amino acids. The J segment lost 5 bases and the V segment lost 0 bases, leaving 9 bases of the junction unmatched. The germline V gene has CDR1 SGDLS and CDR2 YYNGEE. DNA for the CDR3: TGTGCCAGCAGCGTAGTTCCCCCCACAGGGGGCCATCAGCCCCAGCATTTT. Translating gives CASSVVPPTGGHQPQHF.

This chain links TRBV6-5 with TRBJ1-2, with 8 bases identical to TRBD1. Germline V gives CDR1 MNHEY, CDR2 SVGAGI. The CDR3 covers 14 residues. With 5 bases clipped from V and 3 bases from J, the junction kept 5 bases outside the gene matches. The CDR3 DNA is TGTGCCAGCAGTCGACAGGGGATCGACTATGGCTACACCTTC. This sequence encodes CASSRQGIDYGYTF.

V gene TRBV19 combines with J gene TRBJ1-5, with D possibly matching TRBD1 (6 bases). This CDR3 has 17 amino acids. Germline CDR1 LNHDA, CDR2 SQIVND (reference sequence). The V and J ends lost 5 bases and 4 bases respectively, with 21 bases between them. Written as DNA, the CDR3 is TGTGCCAGTAGTGGAGGATTAAGGGACATCGAAAATCAGCCCCAGCATTTT. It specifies CASSGGLRDIENQPQHF.

Written as DNA, the CDR3 is TGTGCCAGCAGCTTAATTAGCGGGGGGTCACACTACAATGAGCAGTTCTTC. Residues: CASSLISGGSHYNEQFF. The chain carries TRBV7-6 and TRBJ2-1; TRBD2 agrees at 10 bases. V was pared by 2 bases and J by 3 bases, with 7 bases of the junction left unmatched. The CDR3 has 17 amino acids. Germline V CDR1 and CDR2: SGHVS, FNYEAQ. Based on the CDR3 plus reference TRBV7-6 and TRBJ2-1, the full variable domain is GAGVSQSPRYKVTKRGQDVALRCDPISGHVSLYWYRQALGQGPEFLTYFNYEAQQDKSGLPNDRFSAERPEGSISTLTIQRTEQRDSAMYRCASSLISGGSHYNEQFFGPGTRLTVL.

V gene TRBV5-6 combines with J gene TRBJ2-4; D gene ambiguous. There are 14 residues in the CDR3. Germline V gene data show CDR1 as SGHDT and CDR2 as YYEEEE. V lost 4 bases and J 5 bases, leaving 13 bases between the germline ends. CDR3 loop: CASSRWTGENIQYF. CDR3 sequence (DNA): TGTGCCAGCAGCCGTTGGACCGGAGAAAACATTCAGTACTTC.

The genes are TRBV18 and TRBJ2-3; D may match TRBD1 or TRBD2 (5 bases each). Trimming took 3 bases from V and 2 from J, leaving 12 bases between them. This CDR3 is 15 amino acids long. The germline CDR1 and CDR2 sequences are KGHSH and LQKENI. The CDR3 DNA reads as TGTGCCAGCTCACCTCCGGGGCCGGTCACAGATACGCAGTATTTT. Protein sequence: CASSPPGPVTDTQYF.

Written as DNA, the CDR3 is TGTGCCAGCAGTTACGGCCTAGCGGGGGCCCAAGAGACCCAGTACTTC. This gives the protein CASSYGLAGAQETQYF. The chain employs TRBV6-5 and TRBJ2-5; 10 nucleotides match TRBD2. V shed 2 bases, J shed 1 base, and the junction held 4 bases outside the gene matches. There are 16 residues in the CDR3. Germline CDR1 MNHEY, CDR2 SVGAGI.

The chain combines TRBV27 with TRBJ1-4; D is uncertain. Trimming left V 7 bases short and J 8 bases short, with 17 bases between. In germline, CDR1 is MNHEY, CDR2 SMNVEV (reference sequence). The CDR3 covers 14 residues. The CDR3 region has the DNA TGTGCCAGCAAAGACACGATCGCGGAGGAAAAACTGTTTTTT. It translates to CASKDTIAEEKLFF.

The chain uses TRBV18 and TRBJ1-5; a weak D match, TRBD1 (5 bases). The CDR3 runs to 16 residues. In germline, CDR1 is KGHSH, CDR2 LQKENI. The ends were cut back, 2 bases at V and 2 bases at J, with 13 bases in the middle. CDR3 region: CASSPNQGGGNQPQHF. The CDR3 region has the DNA TGTGCCAGCTCACCAAATCAGGGAGGGGGCAATCAGCCCCAGCATTTT.

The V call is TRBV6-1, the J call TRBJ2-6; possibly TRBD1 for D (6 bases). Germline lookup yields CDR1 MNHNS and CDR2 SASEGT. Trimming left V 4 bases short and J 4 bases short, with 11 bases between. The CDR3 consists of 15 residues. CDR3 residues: CASSAGHSGANVLTF. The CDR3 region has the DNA TGTGCCAGCAGTGCGGGACATTCAGGGGCCAACGTCCTGACTTTC.

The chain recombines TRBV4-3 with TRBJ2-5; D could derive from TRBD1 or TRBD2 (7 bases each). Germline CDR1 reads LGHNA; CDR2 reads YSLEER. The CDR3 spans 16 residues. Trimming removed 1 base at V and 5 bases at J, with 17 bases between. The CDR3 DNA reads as TGCGCCAGCAGCCAAGGGGCAGGGGGGGGTAGGGAGACCCAGTACTTC. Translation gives CASSQGAGGGRETQYF.

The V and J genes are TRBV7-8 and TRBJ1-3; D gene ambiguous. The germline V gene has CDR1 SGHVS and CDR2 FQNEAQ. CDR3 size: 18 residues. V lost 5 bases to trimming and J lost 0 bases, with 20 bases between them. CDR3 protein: CASSAPSRVVFSGNTIYF. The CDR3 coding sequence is TGTGCCAGCAGCGCCCCCTCACGGGTAGTGTTCTCTGGAAACACCATATATTTT.

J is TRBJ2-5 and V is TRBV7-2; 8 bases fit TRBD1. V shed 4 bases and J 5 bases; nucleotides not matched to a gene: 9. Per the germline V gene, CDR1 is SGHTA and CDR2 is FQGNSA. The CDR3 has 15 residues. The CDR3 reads CASSSTGTGGETQYF. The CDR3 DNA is TGTGCCAGCAGCTCCACCGGGACAGGAGGTGAGACCCAGTACTTC. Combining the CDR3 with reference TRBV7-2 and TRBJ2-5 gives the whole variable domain GAGVSQSPSNKVTEKGKDVELRCDPISGHTALYWYRQSLGQGLEFLIYFQGNSAPDKSGLPSDRFSAERTGGSVSTLTIQRTQQEDSAVYLCASSSTGTGGETQYFGPGTRLLVL.

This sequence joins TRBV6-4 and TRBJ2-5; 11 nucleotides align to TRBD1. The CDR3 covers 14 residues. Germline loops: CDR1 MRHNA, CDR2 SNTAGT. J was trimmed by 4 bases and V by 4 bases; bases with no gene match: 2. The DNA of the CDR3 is TGTGCCAGCAGTGCCGGGACAGGGGGAGAGACCCAGTACTTC. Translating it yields CASSAGTGGETQYF.

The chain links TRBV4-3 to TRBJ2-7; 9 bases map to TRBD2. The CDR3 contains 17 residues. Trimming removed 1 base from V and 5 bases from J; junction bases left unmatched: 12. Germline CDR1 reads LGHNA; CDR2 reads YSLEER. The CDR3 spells CASSQVGAAGGEHEQYF. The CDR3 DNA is TGCGCCAGCAGCCAAGTCGGTGCAGCGGGGGGTGAACACGAGCAGTACTTC.

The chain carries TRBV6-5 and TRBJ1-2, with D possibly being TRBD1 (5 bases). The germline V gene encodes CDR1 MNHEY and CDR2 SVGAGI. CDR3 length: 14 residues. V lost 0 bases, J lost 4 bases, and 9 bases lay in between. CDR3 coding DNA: TGTGCCAGCAGTTACTCGTCTGGGGGCTATGGCTACACCTTC. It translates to CASSYSSGGYGYTF.

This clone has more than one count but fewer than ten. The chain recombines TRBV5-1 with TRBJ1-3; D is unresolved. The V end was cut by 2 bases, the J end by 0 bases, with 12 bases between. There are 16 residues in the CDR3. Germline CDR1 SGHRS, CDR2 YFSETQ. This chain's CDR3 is CASSFDGGGSGNTIYF. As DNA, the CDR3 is TGCGCCAGCAGCTTTGACGGAGGAGGCTCTGGAAACACCATATATTTT.

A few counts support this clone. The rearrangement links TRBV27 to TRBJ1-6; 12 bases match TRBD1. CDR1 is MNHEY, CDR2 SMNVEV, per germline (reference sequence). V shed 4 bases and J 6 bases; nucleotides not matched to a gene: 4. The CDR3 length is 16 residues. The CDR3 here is CASSSGTGGFNSPLHF. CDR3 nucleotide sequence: TGTGCCAGCAGTTCCGGGACAGGGGGCTTTAATTCACCCCTCCACTTT.